A selection of T cell receptor beta chains follows, all from one sample in a study of T cell responses to AZD1222 COVID-19 vaccine. Only in-frame clones appear in the TCRdb table, and some are missing; sequencing was by immunoSEQ multiplex PCR. This sample yields about 94,000 clones, of which 90% are seen a single time; about 8.4% belongs to the top ten. The source material was peripheral blood, sampled on day 0 of AZD1222 vaccination. These receptors originate from an adult in good health. Each CDR3 is given with its conserved first and last residue.

j_call v_call cdr3_aa
TRBJ1-2 TRBV6-4 CASSLGGGNYGYTF
TRBJ1-6 TRBV6-6 CASSNRENSPLHF
TRBJ1-6 TRBV10-3 CAIMGTGPNSPLHF
TRBJ2-1 TRBV6-5 CASSYNLDYNEQFF
TRBJ2-1 TRBV4-3 CASSQVGIEQFF
TRBJ1-4 TRBV19 CASTPSGLYEKLFF
TRBJ2-5 TRBV6-6 CASSDISGRETQYF
TRBJ1-2 TRBV12-5 CASGAPPANYGYTF
TRBJ2-2 TRBV6-2/TRBV6-3 CASSYRGGSNTGELFF
TRBJ1-2 TRBV15 CATSSSHRGDRRYGYTF
TRBJ1-4 TRBV4-2 CASSQGGGGLVGEKLFF
TRBJ2-2 TRBV10-1 CASSERTSDPNTGELFF
TRBJ1-1 TRBV19 CASQSGLGAFTEAFF
TRBJ2-2 TRBV6-4 CASSGGNTGELFF
TRBJ2-2 TRBV2 CASSRDTYTGELFF
TRBJ2-3 TRBV6-4 CASTARVGDTQYF
TRBJ1-4 TRBV30 CAWSGGAPFATNEKLFF
TRBJ1-4 TRBV27 CASGRGATNEKLFF